One sample yielded the 8 T cell receptor beta chains listed below, sequenced in a study of blood T cell repertoires in COVID-19 (dated by TCRdb to 2019 to 2021). Library method: the immunoSEQ multiplex PCR assay. TCRdb re-hosts the immuneACCESS table, in-frame sequences only. Its copies lack some clones; in the studies checked, an unresolved V gene accounts for under half of them, and the cause for the rest is not known. Across this sample there are under 110,000 clones, with around 87% seen only once. The ten largest clones represent roughly 12% of the sample. The sample comprised peripheral blood. The receptors here all came from a woman younger than 45 with acute or convalescent COVID-19.

The chain joins TRBV24-1 to TRBJ2-1; 8 bases agree with TRBD2. The CDR3 has 14 residues. The V and J ends lost 4 bases and 6 bases, in that order; junction bases with no gene match: 4. Per germline, CDR1 KGHDR and CDR2 SFDVKD. In nucleotides, the CDR3 is TGTGCCACCAGTGACAGCGGGGGTGGCAATGAGCAGTTCTTC. It translates to CATSDSGGGNEQFF.

The chain is built from TRBV28 and TRBJ2-1; 9 bases match TRBD2. The V gene's germline CDR1 is MDHEN and CDR2 SYDVKM. V dropped 2 bases and J dropped 8; count of bases not matched to a gene: 4. CDR3 length: 14 residues. CDR3 protein: CASSLAGGVDEQFF. CDR3 bases: TGTGCCAGCAGTTTAGCGGGGGGGGTCGATGAGCAGTTCTTC.

V and J are TRBV5-1 and TRBJ1-2, with a possible D match to TRBD1 (6 bases). Trimming took off 3 bases at V and 3 bases at J, with 18 bases between the two ends. The CDR3 has 16 residues. Germline assignment: CDR1 SGHRS and CDR2 YFSETQ. The DNA for the CDR3 is TGCGCCAGCAGCTCAGGGGTGAGGACCCAGGACTATGGCTACACCTTC. It yields the protein CASSSGVRTQDYGYTF.

V and J are TRBV2 and TRBJ1-1, with 9 bases lining up with TRBD1. CDR3 length: 15 residues. Looked up from germline, CDR1 is SNHLY and CDR2 is FYNNEI. The J segment lost 4 bases and the V segment lost 5 bases, leaving 8 bases of the junction unmatched. The CDR3 DNA sequence: TGTGCCAGCAGTCGACAGGGGGGTAAGGGCACTGAAGCTTTCTTT. Its translation is CASSRQGGKGTEAFF.

This rearrangement joins TRBV28 to TRBJ2-7, with D tentatively TRBD1 (6 bases). The V end lost 1 base, the J end lost 4 bases, and 8 bases lay between the germline ends. Germline CDR1 is MDHEN and CDR2 is SYDVKM. This CDR3 spans 13 amino acids. This chain's CDR3 is CASSLLTGYEQYF. CDR3 DNA: TGTGCCAGCAGTTTATTGACAGGATACGAGCAGTACTTC.

To note about this clone: Distinct nucleotide sequences in the sample also encode this CDR3. This chain connects TRBV7-2 to TRBJ2-7, with 10 nucleotides matching TRBD1. V shed 5 bases, J shed 4 bases, and the junction held 8 bases outside the gene matches. The CDR3 has 15 residues. CDR1 is SGHTA, CDR2 FQGNSA, per germline. CDR3 sequence (DNA): TGTGCCAGCAGCCGTAGACAGGGGGCGGGGTACGAGCAGTACTTC. This encodes CASSRRQGAGYEQYF.

The chain recombines TRBV28 with TRBJ2-7; TRBD2 matches 8 bases. The V gene end was trimmed by 4 bases and the J gene end by 4 bases; junction bases not matched to a gene: 6. The CDR3 totals 14 residues. From germline, CDR1 is MDHEN and CDR2 SYDVKM. The CDR3 loop is CASSSTSGRYEQYF. DNA of the CDR3: TGTGCCAGCAGTTCTACTAGCGGAAGATACGAGCAGTACTTC.

The rearrangement links TRBV5-6 to TRBJ1-2; D gene uncertain. The V end was cut by 3 bases, the J end by 7 bases, with 13 bases between. The CDR3 runs to 13 residues. Germline CDR1 SGHDT, CDR2 YYEEEE. CDR3: CASSWPDSSGYTF. The CDR3 region has the DNA TGTGCCAGCAGCTGGCCTGATTCAAGTGGCTACACCTTC.